This T cell receptor (beta chain) was identified in a study of blood T cell repertoires in COVID-19. The CDR3 sequence is 11 residues long. CDR1 DFQATT and CDR2 SNEGSKA come from the germline V gene (reference sequence). Trimming removed 4 bases from V and 8 bases from J, with 11 bases in between. Per the study methods: Estimation of nucleated cell counts relied on the amplification of reference gene primers. Profiling relied on immunoSEQ multiplex PCR, and the TCRdb table lists in-frame clones only, not all of them. Clone size and the V and J calls come from that table; the DNA yielded D and trimming. The sample lists over 200,000 clones; 88% were seen once.

The J gene is TRBJ1-2, the V gene TRBV20-1, with D hard to call. Sequencing input: peripheral blood. This receptor was identified in a man between 60 and 75 years old who had recovered from COVID-19. The CDR3 reads CSANRREGYTF. The CDR3 DNA reads as TGCAGTGCTAACAGAAGAGAAGGCTACACCTTC.